The 31 T cell receptor beta chains reported below all come from one sample, sequenced in a study of T cells in Graves' hyperthyroidism and ophthalmopathy. The TCR beta CDR3 regions underwent amplification using RNA transcripts as the source. First-round RT-PCR targeting the TCR CDR3 was performed with the HTBI primer set. MiXCR was run by TCRdb on the multiplex PCR reads, yielding one entry per CDR3 protein. The repertoire consists of approximately 720,000 distinct CDR3 sequences, with approximately 19% occurring once and the leading ten covering approximately 15%. The sample was blood. Receptor source: a woman in her forties or fifties with Graves' hyperthyroidism that later progressed to Graves' ophthalmopathy.

This clonotype was counted a few times. The chain combines TRBV20-1 with TRBJ1-5, with D perhaps matching TRBD1 (5 bases). The V end lost 1 base, the J end lost 5 bases, and 12 bases lay between the germline ends. The CDR3 is made up of 14 amino acids. Germline values: CDR1 DFQATT, CDR2 SNEGSKA (reference sequence). The CDR3 is CSARVGEDHQPQHF. In DNA, the CDR3 is TGCAGTGCTAGAGTGGGGGAGGATCATCAGCCCCAGCATTTT.

This clonotype was detected many times. This chain joins TRBV7-3 and TRBJ2-7, with D maybe TRBD2 (6 bases). Germline assignment: CDR1 SGHTA and CDR2 FQGTGA. V was shortened by 2 bases and J by 3 bases, with 11 bases between the two germline ends. The CDR3 length is 14 residues. The CDR3 spells CASSLFAGSYEQYF. The CDR3 nucleotides are TGTGCCAGCAGCTTATTTGCGGGGAGCTACGAGCAGTACTTC.

At least ten counts were recorded for this clonotype. This rearrangement joins TRBV6-1 to TRBJ1-2, with 8 positions matching TRBD1. V gave up 5 bases and J gave up 4 bases; unmatched junction bases: 9. This CDR3 region has 15 residues. The germline V gene has CDR1 MNHNS and CDR2 SASEGT. CDR3 region: CASSNTGGWAYGYTF. DNA for the CDR3: TGTGCCAGCAGTAATACAGGGGGTTGGGCCTATGGCTACACCTTC.

This clonotype was observed a handful of times. The rearrangement joins TRBV20-1 to TRBJ1-4; D gene unclear. The CDR3 is made up of 13 amino acids. V shed 4 bases and J shed 4 bases, with 10 bases lying between them. Germline V gene lookup returns CDR1 DFQATT and CDR2 SNEGSKA (reference sequence). CDR3 DNA sequence: TGCAGTGCTACGGACGGTTATAATGAAAAACTGTTTTTT. This encodes CSATDGYNEKLFF.

This clonotype was seen ten or more times. The genes are TRBV11-2 and TRBJ1-1; 7 bases match TRBD1. This CDR3 spans 14 amino acids. V lost 3 bases and J lost 2; bases outside the gene matches: 3. Germline CDR1 reads SGHAT; CDR2 reads FQNNGV. The chain's CDR3 is CASSFTGANTEAFF. The CDR3 nucleotides are TGTGCCAGCAGCTTCACAGGGGCAAACACTGAAGCTTTCTTT.

The gene calls are TRBV12-3 or TRBV12-4 and TRBJ2-7; D unresolved. The CDR3 spans 12 residues. Trimming stripped 6 bases from V and 3 bases from J, with 9 bases between. CDR3: CASSIKFYEQYF. CDR3 in DNA: TGTGCCAGCAGCATAAAATTCTACGAGCAGTACTTC.

This clonotype appeared many times. The V gene is TRBV18, the J gene TRBJ1-1; 8 bases match TRBD1. This CDR3 is built from 14 residues. J gave up 4 bases and V 3 bases, and 4 bases lay outside the gene matches. In germline, CDR1 is KGHSH, CDR2 LQKENI. DNA for the CDR3: TGTGCCAGCTCACCGGACAGGGAGGTCACTGAAGCTTTCTTT. Its translation is CASSPDREVTEAFF.

This clonotype was seen repeatedly, ten times or more. CDR3 in DNA: TGTGCCAGCAGCTATTCGAGACAGGAGAACACTGAAGCTTTCTTT. Amino acid sequence: CASSYSRQENTEAFF. The J gene is TRBJ1-1, the V gene TRBV7-9, with D possibly matching TRBD1 (6 bases). The CDR3 consists of 15 residues. Per germline, CDR1 SEHNR and CDR2 FQNEAQ (reference sequence). V dropped 4 bases and J dropped 1 base, with 13 bases sitting between them.

This clonotype appeared many times. Here the CDR3 reads CASSHVAGGREQFF. Here the CDR3 DNA reads TGTGCCAGCAGTCACGTTGCGGGGGGGCGTGAGCAGTTCTTC. The chain employs TRBV6-1 and TRBJ2-1; 9 bases align to TRBD2. This CDR3 is 14 amino acids long. Germline-derived CDR1 and CDR2 are MNHNS and SASEGT. V lost 5 bases, J lost 9 bases, and 8 bases stayed unmatched.

Ten or more counts support this clonotype. V usage is TRBV10-3 and J usage is TRBJ1-4; 8 nucleotides align to TRBD1. CDR1 ENHRY and CDR2 SYGVKD come from the germline V gene. The CDR3 has 15 residues. V shed 5 bases and J 8 bases; nucleotides not matched to a gene: 10. The CDR3 nucleotides read TGTGCCATCAGTCCGGAGGGCAGGGGGCACGAAAAACTGTTTTTT. Protein: CAISPEGRGHEKLFF.

This clonotype has only a few counts. This chain uses TRBV27 with TRBJ1-1, with D perhaps matching TRBD1 (6 bases). CDR1 is MNHEY, CDR2 SMNVEV, per germline (reference sequence). The CDR3 has 15 amino acids. The germline V and J ends were trimmed by 5 bases and 5 bases, with 18 bases remaining between them. CDR3: CASSDPQGLGTEAFF. DNA for the CDR3: TGTGCCAGCAGTGACCCTCAGGGGTTGGGGACTGAAGCTTTCTTT.

The chain couples TRBV6-5 to TRBJ1-3; D is undetermined. The V gene's germline CDR1 is MNHEY and CDR2 SVGAGI. The CDR3 consists of 15 residues. V was clipped by 0 bases and J by 2 bases, with 8 bases between them. CDR3 nucleotides: TGTGCCAGCAGTTACTCGCCCAAGGCTGGAAACACCATATATTTT. This sequence encodes CASSYSPKAGNTIYF.

The chain is built from TRBV19 and TRBJ2-1; TRBD1 is a possible D gene (7 bases). V lost 5 bases and J 10 bases, leaving 18 bases between the germline ends. Germline CDR1 and CDR2: LNHDA and SQIVND (reference sequence). The CDR3 extends over 14 amino acids. CDR3 DNA sequence: TGTGCCAGTAGTCCCGCGGAGGGGGCCAGGGAGCAGTTCTTC. This sequence encodes CASSPAEGAREQFF.

This clonotype showed up just a few times. The chain has TRBV30 and TRBJ1-6, with TRBD1 identical over 7 bases. J lost 10 bases, V lost 0 bases, and 9 bases had no gene match. The CDR3 totals 15 residues. The germline V gene has CDR1 GTSNPN and CDR2 SVGIG (reference sequence). The chain's CDR3 is CAWSVKRTGESPLHF. CDR3 nucleotides: TGTGCCTGGAGTGTAAAACGGACAGGCGAGTCACCCCTCCACTTT.

The chain uses TRBV5-1 and TRBJ1-4; the D is unclear. The length of the CDR3 is 15 residues. CDR1 is SGHRS and CDR2 is YFSETQ in the germline V gene. The ends were cut back, 4 bases at V and 8 bases at J, with 18 bases in the middle. The CDR3 DNA is TGCGCCAGCAGCCCGGCCGCTGGGGTGGAGGAAAAACTGTTTTTT. It translates to CASSPAAGVEEKLFF. Full variable domain (outside the CDR3, taken from reference TRBV5-1 and TRBJ1-4): KAGVTQTPRYLIKTRGQQVTLSCSPISGHRSVSWYQQTPGQGLQFLFEYFSETQRNKGNFPGRFSGRQFSNSRSEMNVSTLELGDSALYLCASSPAAGVEEKLFFGSGTQLSVL.

The chain combines TRBV2 with TRBJ1-5; D is unresolved. V was clipped by 6 bases and J by 10 bases, with 22 bases between them. This CDR3 has 15 residues. Germline-derived CDR1 and CDR2 are SNHLY and FYNNEI. CDR3 amino acids: CASSPRRPGESPQHF. The CDR3 region has the DNA TGTGCCAGCAGCCCCCGGCGGCCCGGTGAGTCTCCCCAGCATTTT.

In the case of this clonotype: One base away lies a much larger clone, so this may be a sequencing read error. The chain links TRBV7-6 to TRBJ1-3; D is ambiguous. The CDR3 runs 16 residues. Germline V CDR1 and CDR2: SGHVS, FNYEAQ. Trimming removed 5 bases from V and 0 bases from J, with 14 bases in between. CDR3 in amino acids: CASSPRRPSSGNTIYF. In nucleotides, the CDR3 is TGTGCCAGCAGCCCAAGGCGGCCCAGCTCTGGAAACACCATATATTTT.

There are a few counts of this clonotype. This chain uses TRBV4-1 with TRBJ1-5, with D hard to call. CDR3 size: 15 residues. The germline CDR1 and CDR2 sequences are MGHRA and YSYEKL. V dropped 1 base and J dropped 3 bases, with 10 bases sitting between them. CDR3 in amino acids: CASSQVRTINQPQHF. CDR3 nucleotide sequence: TGCGCCAGCAGCCAAGTTCGGACGATCAATCAGCCCCAGCATTTT.

V and J are TRBV3-1 and TRBJ2-1, with 9 positions matching TRBD1. This CDR3 has 16 residues. V gave up 3 bases and J gave up 7 bases; unmatched junction bases: 10. The germline gives CDR1 LGHDT, CDR2 YNNKEL (reference sequence). The CDR3 DNA is TGTGCCAGCAGCCAGACGGACAGGGGACGGGGTAATGAGCAGTTCTTC. It translates to CASSQTDRGRGNEQFF.

This clonotype was recorded many times. This sequence joins TRBV10-3 and TRBJ1-1; D is unclear. CDR1 ENHRY and CDR2 SYGVKD come from the germline V gene. The CDR3 has 13 residues. Trimming cost V 7 bases and J 4 bases, with 13 bases left between them. The CDR3 DNA sequence: TGTGCCATCAACAGCGGGGAAGCCACTGAAGCTTTCTTT. It encodes CAINSGEATEAFF.

Many counts were recorded for this clonotype. This chain connects TRBV30 to TRBJ1-2; D uncertain. The V gene lost 4 bases and the J gene lost 7 bases, with 10 bases spanning the gap. There are 11 residues in the CDR3. CDR1 and CDR2 from the germline V gene are GTSNPN and SVGIG (reference sequence). CDR3 amino acids: CAWTSSGGYTF. As DNA, the CDR3 is TGTGCCTGGACCTCCTCGGGTGGCTACACCTTC.

This chain links TRBV4-2 with TRBJ2-7; the D gene could be TRBD1 or TRBD2 (6 bases each). V lost 0 bases to trimming and J lost 6 bases, with 18 bases between them. The CDR3 spans 16 residues. Per germline, CDR1 LGHNA and CDR2 YNFKEQ. The CDR3 region has the DNA TGTGCCAGCAGCCAAGAAGAGGCACAGGGAGGACGCGAGCAGTACTTC. It specifies CASSQEEAQGGREQYF.

The chain links TRBV12-3 or TRBV12-4 to TRBJ1-5, with D possibly being TRBD1 (6 bases). The CDR3 covers 14 residues. V lost 3 bases to trimming and J lost 6 bases, with 12 bases between them. This CDR3 is CASSFGRGGQPQHF. CDR3 in DNA: TGTGCCAGCAGTTTCGGCAGGGGCGGTCAGCCCCAGCATTTT.

V and J are TRBV6-1 and TRBJ1-4, with TRBD1 as a possible D gene (6 bases). The CDR3 has 14 residues. With 6 bases removed from V and 6 bases from J, the gap between germline ends came to 14 bases. Germline lookup yields CDR1 MNHNS and CDR2 SASEGT. The CDR3 spells CASRTGTGYEKLFF. CDR3 coding DNA: TGTGCCAGCAGAACAGGGACCGGGTATGAAAAACTGTTTTTT.

This clonotype turned up a few times. The rearrangement uses TRBV15 and TRBJ1-2; 7 nucleotides align to TRBD1. Germline CDR1 LNHNV, CDR2 YYDKDF (reference sequence). The CDR3 is 13 residues long. J lost 8 bases, V lost 2 bases, and 5 bases had no gene match. The CDR3 spells CATSRNRGIGYTF. The DNA of the CDR3 is TGTGCCACCAGCAGAAACAGGGGTATAGGCTACACCTTC.

About this clonotype: A read error may explain this, as a much larger clone is one base away. The gene calls are TRBV18 and TRBJ2-5; D is perhaps TRBD1 or TRBD2 (5 bases each). This CDR3 spans 15 amino acids. Germline V gene lookup returns CDR1 KGHSH and CDR2 LQKENI. DNA of the CDR3: TGTGCCGGCTCACCATACCGGGGACGCCAAGAGACCCAGTACTTC. This encodes CAGSPYRGRQETQYF.

In this sample, this clonotype turned up a few times. The rearrangement uses TRBV27 and TRBJ1-2, with D possibly TRBD1 on 6 matching bases. Looked up from germline, CDR1 is MNHEY and CDR2 is SMNVEV (reference sequence). Trimming removed 6 bases at V and 4 bases at J, with 21 bases between. This CDR3 region has 16 residues. CDR3 residues: CASRSSTGTDTYGYTF. The CDR3 coding sequence is TGTGCCAGCAGATCATCGACAGGCACCGATACCTATGGCTACACCTTC.

This clonotype was detected many times. The CDR3 region has the DNA TGTGCCAGCGGCACAAACACCATATATTTT. It is translated as CASGTNTIYF. V is TRBV3-1 and J is TRBJ1-3; D remains ambiguous. CDR1 is LGHDT and CDR2 is YNNKEL in the germline V gene (reference sequence). This CDR3 comprises 10 residues. V lost 8 bases, J lost 6 bases, and 5 bases lay in between.

This clonotype has ten or more counts. This sequence joins TRBV12-3 or TRBV12-4 and TRBJ2-3; TRBD1 matches at 8 bases. The CDR3 totals 14 residues. Trimming at V came to 7 bases and at J to 2 bases, leaving 5 bases not matched to a gene. For the CDR3, the DNA is TGTGCCAGCACCCGGACAGGGTCCACAGATACGCAGTATTTT. This translates into CASTRTGSTDTQYF.

This clonotype came up a few times. Its ends do not fully match the called genes, so a read error is possible. This rearrangement joins TRBV7-7 to TRBJ2-3; D not resolved. Per germline, CDR1 SSHAT and CDR2 FNYEAQ (reference sequence). This CDR3 has 14 amino acids. In DNA, the CDR3 is TGTGCTAGCAGCTCGCTTCTGAACACAGATACGCAGTATTTT. Its translation is CASSSLLNTDTQYF.

This clonotype was detected only a few times. The chain couples TRBV19 to TRBJ2-1, with D unclear. V dropped 3 bases and J dropped 0 bases, with 9 bases sitting between them. The CDR3 is made up of 15 amino acids. Germline CDR1 and CDR2: LNHDA and SQIVND (reference sequence). The CDR3 DNA reads TGTGCCAGTAGTATTCAGTATCTCTCCTACAATGAGCAGTTCTTC. As protein: CASSIQYLSYNEQFF.